This T cell receptor (beta chain) is drawn from a study of T cells in Graves' hyperthyroidism and ophthalmopathy. Broader study findings: A model using 13 V-J features told ophthalmopathy apart from stable hyperthyroidism.

TCR beta CDR3 sequences were amplified from RNA transcripts. The HTBI primer set served for first-round RT-PCR of the TCR CDR3. TCRdb re-analysed the multiplex PCR reads in MiXCR, keeping a single row per CDR3 protein. The sample lists a few hundred thousand distinct CDR3 sequences; approximately 14% were seen once. The germline CDR1 and CDR2 sequences are SGHVS and FQNEAQ. V was clipped by 2 bases and J by 3 bases, with 8 bases between them. This CDR3 comprises 14 residues. This clonotype was seen at least ten times. The target antigen is unknown. Sample: blood. The clonotype originates from a woman under 30 with Graves' hyperthyroidism. The V call is TRBV7-8, the J call TRBJ1-5, with D unresolved. The chain's CDR3 is CASSLTGVNQPQHF. In nucleotides, the CDR3 is TGTGCCAGCAGCTTAACCGGCGTCAATCAGCCCCAGCATTTT.